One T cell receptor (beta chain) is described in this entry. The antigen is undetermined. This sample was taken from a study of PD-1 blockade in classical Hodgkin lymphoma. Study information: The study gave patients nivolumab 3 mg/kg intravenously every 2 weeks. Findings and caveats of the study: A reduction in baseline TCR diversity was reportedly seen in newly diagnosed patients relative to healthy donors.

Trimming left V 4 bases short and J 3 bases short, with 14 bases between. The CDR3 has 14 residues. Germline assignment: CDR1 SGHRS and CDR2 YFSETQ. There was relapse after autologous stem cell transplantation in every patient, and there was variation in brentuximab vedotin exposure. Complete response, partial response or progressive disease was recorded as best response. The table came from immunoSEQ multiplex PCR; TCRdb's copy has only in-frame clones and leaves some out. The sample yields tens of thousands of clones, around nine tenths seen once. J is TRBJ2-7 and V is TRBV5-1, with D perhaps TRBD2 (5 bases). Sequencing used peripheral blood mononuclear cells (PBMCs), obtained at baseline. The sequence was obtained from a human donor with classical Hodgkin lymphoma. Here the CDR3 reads CASSPSDWGYEQYF. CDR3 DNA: TGCGCCAGCAGCCCCTCGGACTGGGGCTACGAGCAGTACTTC.